This T cell receptor (beta chain) was captured in a study of blood T cell repertoires in COVID-19. Study context: The United States, Italy and Spain were the sources of the acute and convalescent COVID-19 samples.

The CDR3 consists of 18 residues. Trimming took off 6 bases at V and 5 bases at J, with 26 bases between the two ends. CDR1 and CDR2 from the germline V gene are SGHTA and FQGNSA. Produced via immunoSEQ multiplex PCR; TCRdb's table is partial and in-frame only. Of roughly 190,000 clones listed, roughly 80% are singletons. The chain is built from TRBV7-2 and TRBJ2-1, with a weak D call TRBD1 (6 bases). The receptor's source is a woman aged 55-70 years with COVID-19, enrolled during active disease. The sample consisted of peripheral blood. The CDR3 DNA follows: TGTGCCAGCAGAGAGGACGGAAGACGAAATGGGGGCCACAATGAGCAGTTCTTC. Encoded protein: CASREDGRRNGGHNEQFF.